Here is one TCR beta chain with its context. With a much larger clone just one base away, this may be a read error. The CDR3 covers 12 residues. This record comes from a study of tumor and adjacent non-tumor tissue in lung cancer. This sample's RNA came from whole unsorted tissue. Between August and November 2014, newly diagnosed, chemotherapy-naive lung cancer patients underwent thoracic surgery in China. A modified ARM-PCR protocol with three rounds of nested PCR amplified TCRbeta. One entry per CDR3 protein, called by TCRdb with MiXCR from the multiplex PCR reads. Among under 95,000 distinct CDR3 sequences, more than 60% were seen once, and the ten largest hold roughly 15%.

V gene TRBV12-3 or TRBV12-4 combines with J gene TRBJ1-4, with 7 nucleotides matching TRBD1. This receptor was identified in a man in his 70s with non-small cell lung cancer. Sequencing was done on a sample of lung tumor tissue. CDR3 in amino acids: CASTGTVGKLVF. CDR3 DNA sequence: TGTGCCAGCACCGGGACAGTCGGAAAACTGGTTTTT.